One sample yielded the 26 T cell receptor beta chains listed below, sequenced in a study of blood T cell repertoires in COVID-19. The data were produced by immunoSEQ multiplex PCR, yet TCRdb's version contains in-frame clones alone and is incomplete. Of under 150,000 clones in the sample, about 85% were seen once. Material for sequencing was peripheral blood. The receptors here all came from a man aged 35 to 55 with active or convalescent COVID-19.

In its sample, this clone was seen a few times. The chain carries TRBV5-5 and TRBJ1-6; perhaps TRBD1 as D (6 bases). Germline CDR1 SGHKS, CDR2 YYEKEE (reference sequence). V was trimmed by 0 bases and J by 2 bases, leaving 18 bases between them. This CDR3 comprises 19 residues. CDR3 residues: CASSLDGGADWTYNSPLHF. Here the CDR3 DNA reads TGTGCCAGCAGCTTGGATGGGGGGGCGGACTGGACCTATAATTCACCCCTCCACTTT.

This clone was counted once. V and J are TRBV7-2 and TRBJ1-4; 7 nucleotides agree with TRBD1. Per germline, CDR1 SGHTA and CDR2 FQGNSA. CDR3 length: 15 residues. The J segment lost 4 bases and the V segment lost 5 bases, leaving 7 bases of the junction unmatched. This chain's CDR3 is CASSPMGQLNEKLFF. The CDR3 nucleotides are TGTGCCAGCAGCCCTATGGGACAGCTTAATGAAAAACTGTTTTTT.

The chain is built from TRBV25-1 and TRBJ2-7; 9 nucleotides match TRBD1. Germline V CDR1 and CDR2: MGHDK, SYGVNS. This CDR3 comprises 15 residues. The V segment lost 4 bases and the J segment 6 bases; nucleotides outside the gene matches: 10. The CDR3 sequence is CASSARDRDFGEQYF. DNA for the CDR3: TGTGCCAGCAGTGCCCGGGACAGGGATTTTGGCGAGCAGTACTTC.

The count of this clone is one. The chain links TRBV1 to TRBJ2-3; the table's D gene call, TRBD2, was not cross checked with the DNA. TRBV1 is a known pseudogene. The CDR3 contains 18 residues. In nucleotides, the CDR3 is TGCACCAGCAGCCCCAGGACTAGCGGGGGGGCCGTCCAGGGTACGCAGTATTTT. This gives the protein CTSSPRTSGGAVQGTQYF.

This chain connects TRBV9 to TRBJ1-6; a weak D match, TRBD1 (6 bases). From germline, CDR1 is SGDLS and CDR2 YYNGEE. The V end lost 0 bases, the J end lost 2 bases, and 12 bases lay between the germline ends. The CDR3 has 17 amino acids. In DNA form, the CDR3 reads TGTGCCAGCAGCGTAGAGGGGGGGGGCCCCTATAATTCACCCCTCCACTTT. The encoded protein is CASSVEGGGPYNSPLHF.

This chain joins TRBV7-2 and TRBJ2-1, with 7 positions matching TRBD2. V shed 1 base, J shed 6 bases, and the junction held 12 bases outside the gene matches. From germline, CDR1 is SGHTA and CDR2 FQGNSA. The CDR3 has 17 amino acids. CDR3: CASSLGGVAGVVNEQFF. The CDR3, as DNA: TGTGCCAGCAGCTTAGGAGGGGTGGCGGGGGTTGTCAATGAGCAGTTCTTC.

The chain is built from TRBV10-3 and TRBJ2-5; 9 nucleotides align to TRBD2. CDR1 is ENHRY, CDR2 SYGVKD, per germline. The CDR3 length is 15 residues. The J segment lost 2 bases and the V segment lost 4 bases, leaving 5 bases of the junction unmatched. In DNA form, the CDR3 reads TGTGCCATCAGTGGCGGCGGGGGGGCTCAAGAGACCCAGTACTTC. Residues: CAISGGGGAQETQYF.

This clone appeared a single time. The chain couples TRBV5-4 to TRBJ2-5; D may be TRBD1 (6 bases). The CDR3 length is 13 residues. The V gene's germline CDR1 is SGHNT and CDR2 YYREEE (reference sequence). Trimming removed 7 bases at V and 3 bases at J, with 13 bases between. CDR3 sequence (DNA): TGTGCCAGCCGGCCCCAGGGGAAAGAGACCCAGTACTTC. Protein product: CASRPQGKETQYF. The entire variable domain, with the rest obtained from reference TRBV5-4 and TRBJ2-5, is as follows: ETGVTQSPTHLIKTRGQQVTLRCSSQSGHNTVSWYQQALGQGPQFIFQYYREEENGRGNFPPRFSGLQFPNYSSELNVNALELDDSALYLCASRPQGKETQYFGPGTRLLVL.

The J gene is TRBJ2-5, the V gene TRBV7-9, with 13 bases fitting TRBD2. This CDR3 is 16 amino acids long. Trimming at V came to 3 bases and at J to 4 bases, leaving 5 bases not matched to a gene. Germline CDR1 is SEHNR and CDR2 is FQNEAQ (reference sequence). CDR3 amino acids: CASSFGTSGEGETQYF. In DNA form, the CDR3 reads TGTGCCAGCAGCTTCGGGACTAGCGGGGAGGGAGAGACCCAGTACTTC.

This chain joins TRBV24-1 and TRBJ2-1, with TRBD1 identical over 8 bases. With 0 bases clipped from V and 6 bases from J, the junction kept 6 bases outside the gene matches. Germline V lookup: CDR1 KGHDR, CDR2 SFDVKD. The CDR3 sequence is 16 residues long. The CDR3 DNA reads as TGTGCCACCAGTGATTTGAAAGGACAGGGAATCAATGAGCAGTTCTTC. It codes for CATSDLKGQGINEQFF.

The gene calls are TRBV6-5 and TRBJ2-5, with 8 nucleotides matching TRBD1. Per germline, CDR1 MNHEY and CDR2 SVGAGI. V shed 1 base and J 3 bases; nucleotides not matched to a gene: 1. This CDR3 is built from 14 residues. Here the CDR3 reads CASSYLTGEETQYF. DNA of the CDR3: TGTGCCAGCAGTTACTTGACAGGGGAAGAGACCCAGTACTTC.

J is TRBJ1-4 and V is TRBV29-1; D ambiguous. The CDR3 consists of 12 residues. Deletions cut 5 bases from V and 5 bases from J, with 9 bases between. The V gene's germline CDR1 is SQVTM and CDR2 ANQGSEA. CDR3 sequence reads: CSVSQNNEKLFF. In DNA form, the CDR3 reads TGCAGCGTTTCACAGAACAATGAAAAACTGTTTTTT.

V gene TRBV10-3 combines with J gene TRBJ2-5; TRBD2 matches at 15 bases. The CDR3 extends over 17 amino acids. V was clipped by 6 bases and J by 0 bases; unmatched bases: 5. Germline assignment: CDR1 ENHRY and CDR2 SYGVKD. CDR3 DNA sequence: TGTGCCATCAGCACGGGGACTAGCGGGGGGAACCAAGAGACCCAGTACTTC. This translates into CAISTGTSGGNQETQYF.

The chain uses TRBV6-5 and TRBJ1-2; D gene ambiguous. The ends were cut back, 6 bases at V and 0 bases at J, with 8 bases in the middle. The CDR3 spans 13 residues. In germline, CDR1 is MNHEY, CDR2 SVGAGI. The chain's CDR3 is CASRAGTNYGYTF. Here the CDR3 DNA reads TGTGCCAGCAGAGCGGGAACTAACTATGGCTACACCTTC.

J is TRBJ2-4 and V is TRBV7-2; D is possibly TRBD1 (6 bases). This CDR3 region has 15 residues. With 5 bases removed from V and 6 bases from J, the gap between germline ends came to 17 bases. Looked up from germline, CDR1 is SGHTA and CDR2 is FQGNSA. The CDR3 DNA sequence: TGTGCCAGCAGCGGTACCCGGGACACCAGAAACATTCAGTACTTC. Translation: CASSGTRDTRNIQYF. Based on the CDR3 plus reference TRBV7-2 and TRBJ2-4, the full variable domain is GAGVSQSPSNKVTEKGKDVELRCDPISGHTALYWYRQSLGQGLEFLIYFQGNSAPDKSGLPSDRFSAERTGGSVSTLTIQRTQQEDSAVYLCASSGTRDTRNIQYFGAGTRLSVL.

The chain is built from TRBV18 and TRBJ1-1, with TRBD1 matching over 7 bases. CDR1 is KGHSH and CDR2 is LQKENI in the germline V gene. The trim removed 2 bases at V and 5 bases at J, leaving 2 bases unmatched. The CDR3 covers 13 residues. The CDR3 DNA reads TGTGCCAGCTCACCAACAGGGGATACTGAAGCTTTCTTT. Translated, it gives CASSPTGDTEAFF.

This rearrangement joins TRBV7-2 to TRBJ2-7; 11 bases align to TRBD2. This CDR3 comprises 14 residues. Per germline, CDR1 SGHTA and CDR2 FQGNSA. V gave up 6 bases and J gave up 7 bases; unmatched junction bases: 8. Written as DNA, the CDR3 is TGTGCCAGCAGATTCTCCCGACTAGCGGGGGAGCAGTACTTC. This gives the protein CASRFSRLAGEQYF.

The J gene is TRBJ1-2, the V gene TRBV7-3, with TRBD1 matching 7 bases. Germline V lookup: CDR1 SGHTA, CDR2 FQGTGA. The V segment lost 6 bases and the J segment 8 bases; nucleotides outside the gene matches: 9. The CDR3 consists of 13 residues. The CDR3 spells CASSSGQDQGYTF. CDR3 nucleotides: TGTGCCAGCAGTTCCGGACAGGATCAGGGCTACACCTTC.

This chain uses TRBV5-1 with TRBJ2-2; 8 bases are shared with TRBD1. Trimming at V came to 0 bases and at J to 4 bases, leaving 5 bases not matched to a gene. Germline V CDR1 and CDR2: SGHRS, YFSETQ. The length of the CDR3 is 16 residues. CDR3 loop: CASSLGAGGTTGELFF. DNA of the CDR3: TGCGCCAGCAGCTTGGGGGCAGGGGGCACCACCGGGGAGCTGTTTTTT.

CDR3 nucleotide sequence: TGCGCCAGCAGCCAAAGAGTGCTAGCGGGGTACAATGAGCAGTTCTTC. Translation: CASSQRVLAGYNEQFF. This chain links TRBV4-3 with TRBJ2-1; 9 bases agree with TRBD2. The V segment lost 2 bases and the J segment 4 bases; nucleotides outside the gene matches: 6. The CDR3 is 16 amino acids. Per the germline V gene, CDR1 is LGHNA and CDR2 is YSLEER.

V is TRBV14 and J is TRBJ2-7; D possibly corresponds to TRBD1 (6 bases). Germline V gene sequence: CDR1 SGHDN, CDR2 FVKESK. V dropped 1 base and J dropped 4 bases, with 11 bases sitting between them. CDR3 length: 14 amino acids. Here the CDR3 reads CASSQGQDKYEQYF. The CDR3, as DNA: TGTGCCAGCAGCCAAGGACAGGACAAGTACGAGCAGTACTTC. Together with reference TRBV14 and TRBJ2-7, the CDR3 gives the full variable domain: EAGVTQFPSHSVIEKGQTVTLRCDPISGHDNLYWYRRVMGKEIKFLLHFVKESKQDESGMPNNRFLAERTGGTYSTLKVQPAELEDSGVYFCASSQGQDKYEQYFGPGTRLTVT.

The chain is built from TRBV19 and TRBJ1-5; tentatively, D is TRBD1 (6 bases). The V gene's germline CDR1 is LNHDA and CDR2 SQIVND (reference sequence). The V gene lost 7 bases and the J gene lost 0 bases, with 16 bases spanning the gap. The CDR3 consists of 16 residues. The CDR3 region has the DNA TGTGCCAGTAACCCTCCCGGGACACATAGCAATCAGCCCCAGCATTTT. Translating it yields CASNPPGTHSNQPQHF. Based on the CDR3 plus reference TRBV19 and TRBJ1-5, the full variable domain is DGGITQSPKYLFRKEGQNVTLSCEQNLNHDAMYWYRQDPGQGLRLIYYSQIVNDFQKGDIAEGYSVSREKKESFPLTVTSAQKNPTAFYLCASNPPGTHSNQPQHFGDGTRLSIL.

This chain connects TRBV5-4 to TRBJ1-6; D ambiguous. V dropped 0 bases and J dropped 13 bases, with 8 bases sitting between them. The CDR3 runs to 12 residues. Germline CDR1 and CDR2: SGHNT and YYREEE (reference sequence). In nucleotides, the CDR3 is TGTGCCAGCAGCTTGGGGAGCAACCCCCTCCACTTT. The encoded protein is CASSLGSNPLHF.

The chain combines TRBV12-3 or TRBV12-4 with TRBJ2-1, with TRBD2 matching 11 bases. The V and J ends lost 0 bases and 13 bases, in that order; junction bases with no gene match: 2. This CDR3 region has 13 residues. Written as DNA, the CDR3 is TGTGCCAGCAGTTTAGCTAGCGGGGGGGTACAGTTCTTC. It yields the protein CASSLASGGVQFF.

The J gene is TRBJ1-5, the V gene TRBV4-3; 12 bases fit TRBD1. The CDR3 is 15 residues long. Germline CDR1 reads LGHNA; CDR2 reads YSLEER. V lost 4 bases to trimming and J lost 7 bases; unmatched junction nucleotides: 5. In DNA form, the CDR3 reads TGCGCCAGCAGCCCGGGACAGGGGGCGCGGCAGCCCCAGCATTTT. Protein product: CASSPGQGARQPQHF.

This chain connects TRBV12-3 or TRBV12-4 to TRBJ2-3, with D unresolved. The CDR3 is 12 amino acids. The V and J ends lost 3 bases and 8 bases respectively, with 9 bases between them. CDR3 sequence: CASSFSLGTQYF. As DNA, the CDR3 is TGTGCCAGCAGTTTCTCACTTGGTACGCAGTATTTT.